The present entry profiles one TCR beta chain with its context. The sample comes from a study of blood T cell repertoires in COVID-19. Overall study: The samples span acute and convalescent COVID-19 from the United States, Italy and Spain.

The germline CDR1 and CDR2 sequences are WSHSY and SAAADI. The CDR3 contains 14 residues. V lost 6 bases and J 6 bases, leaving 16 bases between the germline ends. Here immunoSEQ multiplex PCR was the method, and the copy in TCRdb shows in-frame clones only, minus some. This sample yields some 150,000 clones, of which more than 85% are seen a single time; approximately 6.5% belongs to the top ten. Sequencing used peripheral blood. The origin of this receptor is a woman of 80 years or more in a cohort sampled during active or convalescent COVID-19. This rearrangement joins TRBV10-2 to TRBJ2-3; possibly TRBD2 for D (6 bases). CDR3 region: CASSATSGRDTQYF. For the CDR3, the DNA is TGCGCCAGCAGCGCGACTAGTGGGAGGGATACGCAGTATTTT.